What follows is one T cell receptor beta chain and its context. This sample was taken from a study of beta chain features in type 1 diabetes. What was sequenced were expressed TCRB transcripts, since all of the isolated RNA had been reverse transcribed. Only in-frame clones appear in the TCRdb table, and some are missing; sequencing was by immunoSEQ multiplex PCR. This table holds 130,000 to 150,000 clones, 6.9% found once. The germline V and J ends were trimmed by 4 bases and 0 bases, with 20 bases remaining between them. The CDR3 runs to 17 residues. The germline gives CDR1 SGDLS, CDR2 YYNGEE. Material: central memory CD4+ T cells from blood. This sequence joins TRBV9 and TRBJ2-7, with D perhaps TRBD2 (6 bases). The source is a woman between 25 and 40 years old in good health. In nucleotides, the CDR3 is TGTGCCAGCAGCCCAACTGCGGGGACCATGAGCTCCTACGAGCAGTACTTC. Its translation is CASSPTAGTMSSYEQYF. The variable domain in full, completed from reference TRBV9 and TRBJ2-7, reads DSGVTQTPKHLITATGQRVTLRCSPRSGDLSVYWYQQSLDQGLQFLIQYYNGEERAKGNILERFSAQQFPDLHSELNLSSLELGDSALYFCASSPTAGTMSSYEQYFGPGTRLTVT.